The present T cell receptor beta chain was sequenced within a study of regulatory dendritic cells for organ transplantation. To note about this clone: Its antigen is unidentified.

Clones were read by immunoSEQ multiplex PCR, and TCRdb kept only the in-frame ones, dropping some. Among 29,000 or so clones listed, over 75% were seen once. J lost 0 bases, V lost 0 bases, and 0 bases had no gene match. CDR1 is SGHAT and CDR2 is FQNNGV in the germline V gene. CDR3 size: 15 residues. Naive CD45RA+ and memory CD45RO+ CD4+ or CD8+ T cells were FACS-sorted. Overall study findings and caveats: Naive CD4+ and CD8+ repertoires were highly diverse; memory CD8+ was most oligoclonal.

Sequenced input: memory CD4+ T cells from blood. As to subset: CD45RO+ memory T cells. This sequence originates from a human donor in good health. The chain has TRBV11-2 and TRBJ2-7; 9 bases line up with TRBD2. CDR3 sequence reads: CASSLERGGSYEQYF. The CDR3 DNA reads TGTGCCAGCAGCTTAGAGCGGGGGGGCTCCTACGAGCAGTACTTC. The full variable domain, with the rest looked up from reference TRBV11-2 and TRBJ2-7, is EAGVAQSPRYKIIEKRQSVAFWCNPISGHATLYWYQQILGQGPKLLIQFQNNGVVDDSQLPKDRFSAERLKGVDSTLKIQPAKLEDSAVYLCASSLERGGSYEQYFGPGTRLTVT.